The sequence of this T cell receptor beta chain was determined in a study of human T cells and chemical hapten exposure. Study outcomes and limitations: Because they had alopecia, donors may respond immunologically unlike healthy people.

Stated time point: patch test 2, 6 weeks after DPC sensitization. Indicated treatment: therapeutic diphenylcyclopropenone sensitization with weekly scalp DPC. Donation of samples came from alopecia patients who were 18 to 70 years old and suitable for DPC. TCRdb recomputed calls from the RACE reads with MiXCR, one row per CDR3 protein. The repertoire has roughly 50,000 distinct CDR3 sequences, about 10% of them found once; the top ten carry over 1.5%. The germline gives CDR1 SEHNR, CDR2 FQNEAQ (reference sequence). The CDR3 runs to 15 residues. Trimming cost V 2 bases and J 10 bases, with 20 bases left between them. This clonotype has a count of ten or more. Its antigen remains unknown.

The receptor was isolated from a woman between 50 and 59 years old with alopecia areata. Some clones in this sample may be carry-over from other donors' samples. Sequencing used whole blood, obtained in connection with sensitization to the hapten diphenylcyclopropenone (DPC). The chain joins TRBV7-9 to TRBJ1-1, with a possible D match to TRBD1 (6 bases). The CDR3: CASSLYRVSIGGAFF. The DNA of the CDR3 is TGTGCCAGCAGCTTATACAGGGTCTCGATCGGTGGAGCTTTCTTT.